Listed below are T cell receptor beta chains from one sample, sequenced in a study of T cells after yellow fever vaccination. TCRdb re-analysed the 5' RACE reads in MiXCR, keeping a single row per CDR3 protein. The sample includes fewer than 400,000 distinct CDR3 sequences, roughly 10% of them seen just once. The sequences come from CD4+ T cells sorted from PBMCs, collected 45 days after the yellow fever booster vaccination. These receptors all come from a man in his late teens or twenties who received the YFV17D yellow fever vaccine. Each CDR3 is given with its conserved first and last residue. A row's size may be missing; if present it is once, few, many or a size class.

clone_size: many
j_call: TRBJ2-3
v_call: TRBV29-1
cdr3_aa: CSVGSGTGEDTQYF

clone_size: few
j_call: TRBJ2-1
v_call: TRBV5-1
cdr3_aa: CASSELGSSYNEQFF

clone_size: many
j_call: TRBJ2-5
v_call: TRBV5-1
cdr3_aa: CASSLALAGEQETQYF

clone_size: -
j_call: TRBJ1-3
v_call: TRBV7-2
cdr3_aa: CASSRGGTGGNTIYF

clone_size: many
j_call: TRBJ2-5
v_call: TRBV6-5
cdr3_aa: CASSYQETQYF

clone_size: -
j_call: TRBJ2-1
v_call: TRBV6-5
cdr3_aa: CASSYSGSGGRSYNEQFF

clone_size: few
j_call: TRBJ1-3
v_call: TRBV18
cdr3_aa: CASSKDGPNTIYF

clone_size: many
j_call: TRBJ2-7
v_call: TRBV11-1
cdr3_aa: CASSFSLSEQYF

clone_size: many
j_call: TRBJ1-3
v_call: TRBV7-2
cdr3_aa: CASSRDRTGNTIYF

clone_size: few
j_call: TRBJ2-6
v_call: TRBV28
cdr3_aa: CASRPDRVRFSGANVLTF

clone_size: -
j_call: TRBJ2-6
v_call: TRBV7-2
cdr3_aa: CASSFLRGRSGANVLTF

clone_size: -
j_call: TRBJ2-2
v_call: TRBV19
cdr3_aa: CATRNLWDTGELFF

clone_size: few
j_call: TRBJ1-2
v_call: TRBV29-1
cdr3_aa: CSVDWGGYTF

clone_size: -
j_call: TRBJ2-2
v_call: TRBV5-8
cdr3_aa: CASSPFNGELFF

clone_size: -
j_call: TRBJ2-5
v_call: TRBV7-2
cdr3_aa: CASSFNGGEETQYF

clone_size: -
j_call: TRBJ1-5
v_call: TRBV10-3
cdr3_aa: CAIGQGETQHF

clone_size: few
j_call: TRBJ1-1
v_call: TRBV2
cdr3_aa: CASSSTGSRTEAFF

clone_size: -
j_call: TRBJ2-1
v_call: TRBV28
cdr3_aa: CASSVLVEQFF

clone_size: few
j_call: TRBJ2-7
v_call: TRBV5-1
cdr3_aa: CASRMTGTVYEQYF

clone_size: few
j_call: TRBJ1-6
v_call: TRBV6-6
cdr3_aa: CASSYLTGPYDGSYNSPLHF

clone_size: many
j_call: TRBJ2-5
v_call: TRBV6-6
cdr3_aa: CASTLSGTSKETQYF

clone_size: few
j_call: TRBJ1-4
v_call: TRBV16
cdr3_aa: CASSQFRAEKLFF

clone_size: few
j_call: TRBJ1-5
v_call: TRBV7-2
cdr3_aa: CASSPSRGPQHF

clone_size: few
j_call: TRBJ2-5
v_call: TRBV27
cdr3_aa: CASSFRASLETQYF

clone_size: -
j_call: TRBJ2-1
v_call: TRBV29-1
cdr3_aa: CSVGFLGVAYNEQFF

clone_size: -
j_call: TRBJ1-2
v_call: TRBV5-1
cdr3_aa: CASSSASGGGGYTF

clone_size: -
j_call: TRBJ1-1
v_call: TRBV4-2
cdr3_aa: CASSQGLIRGTEAFF

clone_size: few
j_call: TRBJ2-1
v_call: TRBV5-1
cdr3_aa: CASSRRGQGLRILF

clone_size: -
j_call: TRBJ1-3
v_call: TRBV6-2/TRBV6-3
cdr3_aa: CASSRQGGVSGNTIYF

clone_size: many
j_call: TRBJ2-2
v_call: TRBV9
cdr3_aa: CASSVSGQYTGELFF

clone_size: many
j_call: TRBJ2-3
v_call: TRBV10-2
cdr3_aa: CASSVSHLTDTQYF

clone_size: -
j_call: TRBJ2-3
v_call: TRBV11-3
cdr3_aa: CASSPGGRVPDTQYF

clone_size: many
j_call: TRBJ1-5
v_call: TRBV20-1
cdr3_aa: CSASTGFDQPQHF

clone_size: few
j_call: TRBJ1-5
v_call: TRBV25-1
cdr3_aa: CASSESVRNSNQPQHF

clone_size: -
j_call: TRBJ2-7
v_call: TRBV10-3
cdr3_aa: CAISTGTGSPEQYF

clone_size: many
j_call: TRBJ2-5
v_call: TRBV15
cdr3_aa: CATSRDEETQYF

clone_size: -
j_call: TRBJ2-3
v_call: TRBV5-1
cdr3_aa: CASSEGTSGGTQYF

clone_size: few
j_call: TRBJ2-3
v_call: TRBV11-2
cdr3_aa: CASRWGGDTQYF

clone_size: -
j_call: TRBJ2-7
v_call: TRBV6-5
cdr3_aa: CASSFAGTGLLEQYF

clone_size: few
j_call: TRBJ2-7
v_call: TRBV5-5
cdr3_aa: CASSGTPSLEQYF

clone_size: -
j_call: TRBJ1-2
v_call: TRBV20-1
cdr3_aa: CSARDSVGRQGYRGYGYTF

clone_size: few
j_call: TRBJ2-2
v_call: TRBV6-2/TRBV6-3
cdr3_aa: CASSSGSGELFF